Listed below are T cell receptor beta chains from one sample, sequenced in a study of beta chain features in type 1 diabetes. Data came from immunoSEQ multiplex PCR; TCRdb stores just in-frame clones and leaves some out. In the table there are around 300,000 clones, roughly 15% of which are singletons. Material: central memory CD4+ T cells from blood. Receptors originate from a young man in good health. Each CDR3 is given with its conserved first and last residue. The D gene is left open where the match is weak. Size is stated for part of the rows, as once, few or many counts, or as a class when the clone is expanded.

many | TRBJ1-1 | TRBV10-3 | TRBD1 | TGTGCCATTATGGACCGGGACAGAAACACTGAAGCTTTCTTT | CAIMDRDRNTEAFF
few | TRBJ2-1 | TRBV7-7 | . | TGTGCCAGCAGCTTAGGACAGAAGCAGTTCTTC | CASSLGQKQFF
. | TRBJ1-3 | TRBV10-3 | . | TGTGCCATCACCGTGGCCGGGACCGACTCTGGAAACACCATATATTTT | CAITVAGTDSGNTIYF
many | TRBJ1-3 | TRBV10-3 | . | TGTGCCATCCTCCGGCAGGTCAACTCTGGAAACACCATATATTTT | CAILRQVNSGNTIYF
. | TRBJ1-4 | TRBV6-1 | . | TGTGCCAGCAGTGAGAAAGATAATGAAAAACTGTTTTTT | CASSEKDNEKLFF
many | TRBJ2-7 | TRBV2 | TRBD2 | TGTGCCAGCAGAGGGACTAGCGGGGTTCACGAGCAGTACTTC | CASRGTSGVHEQYF
few | TRBJ2-7 | TRBV29-1 | TRBD2 | TGCAGCGTTGAAACGGGTCTAGCGGGGCTCTACGAGCAGTACTTC | CSVETGLAGLYEQYF
few | TRBJ2-5 | TRBV5-1 | TRBD1 | TGCGCCAGCAGCACGGGACAGCAAGAGACCCAGTACTTC | CASSTGQQETQYF
few | TRBJ2-6 | TRBV7-9 | . | TGTGCCAGCAGCTCAAGCTCTGGGGCCAACGTCCTGACTTTC | CASSSSSGANVLTF
few | TRBJ2-1 | TRBV23-1 | TRBD2 | TGCGCCAGCAGTGCGAAGGGGACTAGGCGGGAGGCCTCTAATTACAATGAGCAGTTCTTC | CASSAKGTRREASNYNEQFF
few | TRBJ2-5 | TRBV7-9 | . | TGTGCTACCGGCCTAGATGAAGAGACCCAGTACTTC | CATGLDEETQYF
. | TRBJ2-1 | TRBV7-7 | TRBD2 | TGTGCCAGCAGCTTAGGGGGACTAGCGAGCAATGAGCAGTTCTTC | CASSLGGLASNEQFF
few | TRBJ2-1 | TRBV7-2 | TRBD2 | TGTGCCAGCAGCCCCACTAGCGGGAGGTCACTGAACAATGAGCAGTTCTTC | CASSPTSGRSLNNEQFF
. | TRBJ2-5 | TRBV7-2 | TRBD2 | TGTGCCAGCAGCTTATCGTGGGGCGGGGGAGGTAGCGAGACCCAGTACTTC | CASSLSWGGGGSETQYF
. | TRBJ2-2 | TRBV6-6 | TRBD2 | TGTGCCAGCAGGATGGGACTAGCGGGGGAGCTGTTTTTT | CASRMGLAGELFF
many | TRBJ1-5 | TRBV6-1 | . | TGTGCCAGCAGTGTCGGGGGGGATCAGCCCCAGCATTTT | CASSVGGDQPQHF
many | TRBJ2-7 | TRBV4-2 | . | TGTGCCAGCAGCCAAGACAGGTCAGGCAACGAGCAGTACTTC | CASSQDRSGNEQYF
. | TRBJ1-1 | TRBV30 | . | TGTGCCTGGAGCCTACGTATGATGAACACTGAAGCTTTCTTT | CAWSLRMMNTEAFF
few | TRBJ1-2 | TRBV18 | . | TGTGCCAGCTCACGGGACGCCGGGTATGGCTACACCTTC | CASSRDAGYGYTF
once | TRBJ2-5 | TRBV2 | . | TGTGCCAGCAACGAGGGGTTGCTAGCGTGGGGAGAGACCCAGTACTTC | CASNEGLLAWGETQYF
. | TRBJ2-1 | TRBV7-2 | . | TGTGCCAGCAGCTTAGCTGGGCGGGCAGCTGAGCAGTTCTTC | CASSLAGRAAEQFF
few | TRBJ1-1 | TRBV6-5 | TRBD1 | TGTGCCAGCCTTGACAGGGGCGGCACTGAAGCTTTCTTT | CASLDRGGTEAFF
. | TRBJ2-3 | TRBV6-1 | TRBD1 | TGTGCCAGCAGTCTACAGGGGCCCCCCACAGATACGCAGTATTTT | CASSLQGPPTDTQYF
. | TRBJ2-3 | TRBV6-4 | TRBD2 | TGTGCCAGCTTAGCGGGAGTTGAAGATACGCAGTATTTT | CASLAGVEDTQYF
. | TRBJ2-1 | TRBV7-2 | . | TGTGCCAGCAGCTTAGATGCAGCCTACAATGAGCAGTTCTTC | CASSLDAAYNEQFF
many | TRBJ2-2 | TRBV9 | . | TGTGCCAGCAGCGTAGGTTGGGCGGATAACACCGGGGAGCTGTTTTTT | CASSVGWADNTGELFF
few | TRBJ2-6 | TRBV6-6 | . | TGTGCCAGCAAGCTCTCTGGGGCCAACGTCCTGACTTTC | CASKLSGANVLTF
many | TRBJ2-3 | TRBV7-2 | . | TGTGCCAGCAGCTTCTCAGGATACACAGATACGCAGTATTTT | CASSFSGYTDTQYF
. | TRBJ1-2 | TRBV7-2 | . | TGTGCCAGCAGCCCAGGCGCGGGGACCGGTGGCTACACCTTC | CASSPGAGTGGYTF
. | TRBJ2-6 | TRBV7-2 | . | TGTGCCAGCAGCTCCGCAGGGTCTGGGGCCAACGTCCTGACTTTC | CASSSAGSGANVLTF
few | TRBJ1-6 | TRBV27 | . | TGTGCCAGCAGTCTCAGACCGGACCTCGGTGGGAATTCACCCCTCCACTTT | CASSLRPDLGGNSPLHF
. | TRBJ2-3 | TRBV5-6 | TRBD2 | TGTGCCAGCAGCTTCGGACTAGTTCGCACAGATACGCAGTATTTT | CASSFGLVRTDTQYF
few | TRBJ1-2 | TRBV2 | TRBD1 | TGTGCCAGCAGCAGTCGACAGGGGATGGGTGGCTACACCTTC | CASSSRQGMGGYTF
few | TRBJ1-2 | TRBV5-1 | . | TGCGCCAGCAGCCAAGGAGGGAGGGTGGACTATGGCTACACCTTC | CASSQGGRVDYGYTF
few | TRBJ2-7 | TRBV7-8 | . | TGTGCCAGCAGCTTGACTAGCTCCTACGAGCAGTACTTC | CASSLTSSYEQYF
few | TRBJ2-7 | TRBV5-6 | . | TGTGCCAGCAGCCTTACCGGGACACAACTCTCCTACGAGCAGTACTTC | CASSLTGTQLSYEQYF
few | TRBJ1-6 | TRBV2 | . | TGTGCCAGCAGGGGCAGGGAGCCCAATTCACCCCTCCACTTT | CASRGREPNSPLHF
few | TRBJ2-3 | TRBV30 | . | TGTGCCTGGAGGGGTGCGGCAGATACGCAGTATTTT | CAWRGAADTQYF
many | TRBJ2-3 | TRBV7-9 | . | TGTGCCAGCAGCCAACCCGGGTTTTCTGACACAGATACGCAGTATTTT | CASSQPGFSDTDTQYF
. | TRBJ1-1 | TRBV7-9 | . | TGTGCCAGCAGCCGTACAGGGAGTCGGGCCAACACTGAAGCTTTCTTT | CASSRTGSRANTEAFF
few | TRBJ2-6 | TRBV5-5 | . | TGTGCCAGCAGCTTGAGATTCGGAAGTGGGGCCAACGTCCTGACTTTC | CASSLRFGSGANVLTF
few | TRBJ1-1 | TRBV5-8 | TRBD1 | TGTGCCAGCAGAGCGGGACAGGGGAAAGCTTTCTTT | CASRAGQGKAFF
. | TRBJ2-2 | TRBV5-8 | . | TGTGCCAGCAGCGCCGGGGTAGCTACCAACACCGGGGAGCTGTTTTTT | CASSAGVATNTGELFF
many | TRBJ2-5 | TRBV5-4 | . | TGTGCCAGCCGAGGCGGGGAGACCCAGTACTTC | CASRGGETQYF
. | TRBJ1-5 | TRBV7-2 | . | TGTGCCAGCAGCTTAGGACGGGAACAGGCCCAGCATTTT | CASSLGREQAQHF
. | TRBJ2-3 | TRBV5-4 | TRBD2 | TGCGCCAGCAGCCAAGCCGGACTAGCGGGAACAGATACGCAGTATTTT | CASSQAGLAGTDTQYF
few | TRBJ2-5 | TRBV7-3 | . | TGTGCCAGCAGCTTAACGGCAGGGAGTGGGGAGACCCAGTACTTC | CASSLTAGSGETQYF
. | TRBJ2-6 | TRBV6-5 | . | TGTGCCAGCAGTCGCGGGGCTGGGGCCAACGTCCTGACTTTC | CASSRGAGANVLTF
. | TRBJ2-3 | TRBV9 | . | TGTGCCAGCAGCGTCGCCTTGGGAGTAACAGATACGCAGTATTTT | CASSVALGVTDTQYF
. | TRBJ2-5 | TRBV4-1 | . | TGTGCCAGCAGCCAAGTGACGCGCAAGATCGAGACCCAGTACTTC | CASSQVTRKIETQYF
few | TRBJ2-5 | TRBV6-6 | TRBD2 | TGTGCCAGCAGTTACGCGGGAGCCAAAAAAGAGACCCAGTACTTC | CASSYAGAKKETQYF
few | TRBJ2-5 | TRBV7-2 | TRBD1 | TGTGCCAGCAGCCACGGGACAGGCGGACCGCAAGAGACCCAGTACTTC | CASSHGTGGPQETQYF
few | TRBJ1-3 | TRBV7-2 | . | TGTGCCAGTAAACTTTCCTCTGGAAACACCATATATTTT | CASKLSSGNTIYF
few | TRBJ1-1 | TRBV9 | . | TGTGCCAGCAGCGGAACAGGAGACTACACTGAAGCTTTCTTT | CASSGTGDYTEAFF
few | TRBJ1-1 | TRBV9 | . | TGTGCCAGCGGCGGAGGGTTGAACACTGAAGCTTTCTTT | CASGGGLNTEAFF
. | TRBJ2-2 | TRBV5-1 | . | TGCGCCAGCAGCGCAGGGGATACCGGGGAGCTGTTTTTT | CASSAGDTGELFF
. | TRBJ2-1 | TRBV7-2 | . | TGTGCCAGCAGCTTAACGGGCCCGCAGAAGTTCTTC | CASSLTGPQKFF
. | TRBJ1-5 | TRBV23-1 | . | TGCGCCAGCAGTCAATCGGGCAGATATAGCAATCAGCCCCAGCATTTT | CASSQSGRYSNQPQHF